One sample yielded the 21 T cell receptor beta chains listed below, sequenced in a study of Graves' ophthalmopathy and Graves' hyperthyroidism. RNA transcripts were the source from which TCR beta CDR3 regions were amplified. First-round RT-PCR employed HTBI primers, with a second-round multiplex PCR after it. TCRdb re-analysed the multiplex PCR reads in MiXCR, keeping a single row per CDR3 protein. Counted here are around 470,000 distinct CDR3 sequences, 13% to 15% occurring once; the ten biggest clones make up around 9.8%. The specimen was blood. These receptors were taken from a woman aged 25 to 39 with Graves' ophthalmopathy.

This clonotype was seen many times. This chain joins TRBV7-8 and TRBJ1-6, with D uncertain. This CDR3 comprises 14 residues. CDR1 and CDR2 (germline): SGHVS, FQNEAQ. V lost 1 base, J lost 10 bases, and 11 bases lay in between. The CDR3, as DNA: TGTGCCAGCAGCTTAGTGGGGTGGTGGTCACCCCTCCACTTT. Its translation: CASSLVGWWSPLHF.

This clonotype occurred many times. The rearrangement uses TRBV13 and TRBJ1-2; D gene ambiguous. This CDR3 has 12 residues. The germline V gene encodes CDR1 PRHDT and CDR2 FYEKMQ (reference sequence). Between the trimmed V and J ends, which lost 5 bases and 5 bases, there was a span of 9 bases. In nucleotides, the CDR3 is TGTGCCAGCAGCCACCCCCCGTATGGCTACACCTTC. Protein: CASSHPPYGYTF.

This clonotype showed up many times. The chain couples TRBV10-1 to TRBJ2-7, with D perhaps TRBD1 (6 bases). This CDR3 is 16 amino acids long. From germline, CDR1 is WNHNN and CDR2 SYGVQD (reference sequence). Trimming stripped 3 bases from V and 5 bases from J, with 20 bases between. Here the CDR3 DNA reads TGCGCCAGCAGTGACCAACCTAATCCCAGGGGCCACGAGCAGTACTTC. Protein sequence: CASSDQPNPRGHEQYF.

The J gene is TRBJ1-1, the V gene TRBV30; D is unclear. There are 13 residues in the CDR3. Per the germline V gene, CDR1 is GTSNPN and CDR2 is SVGIG (reference sequence). The V and J ends lost 1 base and 7 bases respectively, with 13 bases between them. CDR3 sequence (DNA): TGTGCCTGGAGTGGAACCCAGTGGGGTGAAGCTTTCTTT. Amino acid sequence: CAWSGTQWGEAFF. Full variable domain (missing parts from reference TRBV30 and TRBJ1-1): SQTIHQWPATLVQPVGSPLSLECTVEGTSNPNLYWYRQAAGRGLQLLFYSVGIGQISSEVPQNLSASRPQDRQFILSSKKLLLSDSGFYLCAWSGTQWGEAFFGQGTRLTVV.

This clonotype showed up many times. The rearrangement uses TRBV28 and TRBJ2-7, with 7 bases aligning to TRBD2. V trimming: 3 bases; J trimming: 2 bases; junction bases outside the gene matches: 1. Germline V lookup: CDR1 MDHEN, CDR2 SYDVKM. This CDR3 comprises 13 residues. The CDR3: CASSLRGTYEQYF. CDR3 nucleotides: TGTGCCAGCAGTTTGCGGGGGACCTACGAGCAGTACTTC.

The table lists this clonotype with a few counts. J is TRBJ2-5 and V is TRBV3-1, with D possibly called TRBD1 or TRBD2 (5 bases each). Trimming cost V 4 bases and J 5 bases, with 11 bases left between them. The CDR3 has 13 amino acids. Germline V gives CDR1 LGHDT, CDR2 YNNKEL (reference sequence). CDR3 in amino acids: CASSRGDQETQYF. CDR3 coding DNA: TGTGCCAGCAGCCGAGGGGATCAGGAGACCCAGTACTTC.

The gene calls are TRBV6-2 or TRBV6-3 and TRBJ2-2; possible D gene TRBD1, 5 bases. This CDR3 comprises 15 residues. Germline lookup yields CDR1 MNHEY and CDR2 SVGEGT. V was clipped by 7 bases and J by 1 base, with 13 bases between them. DNA of the CDR3: TGTGCCAGCATCCCAGGGTGGGAGAACACCGGGGAGCTGTTTTTT. Translated, it gives CASIPGWENTGELFF.

The sample holds many counts of this clonotype. The chain has TRBV9 and TRBJ2-7; perhaps TRBD1 as D (6 bases). Between the trimmed V and J ends, which lost 2 bases and 4 bases, there was a span of 16 bases. The germline gives CDR1 SGDLS, CDR2 YYNGEE. The CDR3 is made up of 15 amino acids. The CDR3 bases are TGTGCCAGCAGCGTTGGCGCAGGGGAGACTTACGAGCAGTACTTC. This gives the protein CASSVGAGETYEQYF.

This clonotype was seen repeatedly, ten times or more. The V gene is TRBV5-1, the J gene TRBJ2-7, with D unclear. Germline-derived CDR1 and CDR2 are SGHRS and YFSETQ. Trimming took off 1 base at V and 2 bases at J, with 7 bases between the two ends. The CDR3 sequence is 13 residues long. The CDR3 DNA reads as TGCGCCAGCAGCTTGCCCGACACCTACGAGCAGTACTTC. Translating gives CASSLPDTYEQYF.

This clonotype was observed many times. J is TRBJ1-5 and V is TRBV28; weak D call: TRBD1 (6 bases). CDR1 and CDR2 from the germline V gene are MDHEN and SYDVKM. V lost 7 bases and J lost 0, with 19 bases in between. This CDR3 contains 17 residues. In DNA form, the CDR3 reads TGTGCCAGCACCTTAGTTGGGTCAGGGGATAGCAATCAGCCCCAGCATTTT. Translating it yields CASTLVGSGDSNQPQHF.

This clonotype was found many times. The chain carries TRBV4-1 and TRBJ2-5; D perhaps matches TRBD1 (6 bases). CDR3 length: 15 residues. V was shortened by 0 bases and J by 5 bases, with 13 bases between the two germline ends. Germline values: CDR1 MGHRA, CDR2 YSYEKL. This chain's CDR3 is CASSQDGQLVETQYF. The DNA of the CDR3 is TGCGCCAGCAGCCAAGACGGACAGTTAGTGGAGACCCAGTACTTC.

This clonotype was recorded many times. The chain employs TRBV25-1 and TRBJ2-7, with D unresolved. Germline CDR1 MGHDK, CDR2 SYGVNS. The CDR3 extends over 11 amino acids. V was pared by 9 bases and J by 0 bases, with 6 bases between. CDR3 region: CASHGSYEQYF. The DNA for the CDR3 is TGTGCCAGTCACGGCTCCTACGAGCAGTACTTC.

This clonotype was counted many times. The J gene is TRBJ2-6, the V gene TRBV6-5, with D maybe TRBD1 (5 bases). The CDR3 extends over 15 amino acids. The germline CDR1 and CDR2 sequences are MNHEY and SVGAGI. The V end was cut by 7 bases, the J end by 1 base, with 11 bases between. The CDR3 is CASTRTRSGANVLTF. The CDR3, as DNA: TGTGCCAGCACTAGGACACGTTCTGGGGCCAACGTCCTGACTTTC.

V and J are TRBV7-2 and TRBJ2-4; the D call may be TRBD1 or TRBD2 (5 bases each). The germline V and J ends were trimmed by 5 bases and 6 bases, with 17 bases remaining between them. The CDR3 has 15 residues. Germline V lookup: CDR1 SGHTA, CDR2 FQGNSA. CDR3 region: CASSPQSGPGNIQYF. DNA of the CDR3: TGTGCCAGCAGCCCACAATCGGGGCCAGGAAACATTCAGTACTTC.

Note on this clonotype: A much larger clone differs from this one at a single base, so this may be a read error. The chain couples TRBV12-3 or TRBV12-4 to TRBJ2-4, with TRBD1 as a possible D gene (6 bases). CDR3 length: 14 amino acids. The CDR3 DNA reads as TGTGCCAGCAGTGACCAAGGGACAAAAAACAGTCAGTACTTC. Translating gives CASSDQGTKNSQYF.

The genes are TRBV6-2 or TRBV6-3 and TRBJ1-2; D is uncertain. The germline V and J ends were trimmed by 0 bases and 8 bases, with 10 bases remaining between them. The germline V gene has CDR1 MNHEY and CDR2 SVGEGT. The CDR3 runs to 13 residues. The DNA for the CDR3 is TGTGCCAGCAGTTACTCAGAAACTATGGGCTACACCTTC. Amino acids: CASSYSETMGYTF.

This clonotype was recorded many times. The chain links TRBV29-1 to TRBJ2-7; 7 nucleotides match TRBD1. The germline CDR1 and CDR2 sequences are SQVTM and ANQGSEA. The CDR3 extends over 13 amino acids. V lost 7 bases to trimming and J lost 3 bases; unmatched junction nucleotides: 9. The CDR3 DNA is TGCAGCGCCAAGACAGGGCGAGACTACGAGCAGTACTTC. It translates to CSAKTGRDYEQYF.

A note on this clonotype: Likely a read error: the CDR3 ends without its conserved phenylalanine or tryptophan. The chain couples TRBV6-2 or TRBV6-3 to TRBJ1-1; D unresolved. Trimming stripped 6 bases from V and 8 bases from J, with 16 bases between. The length of the CDR3 is 13 residues. The germline gives CDR1 MNHEY, CDR2 SVGEGT. The CDR3 sequence is CASSYPGRAEAFL. DNA for the CDR3: TGTGCCAGCAGCTACCCCGGAAGGGCGGAAGCTTTCCTT.

In its sample, this clonotype was seen a few times. This chain joins TRBV2 and TRBJ2-1, with D possibly called TRBD1 or TRBD2 (5 bases each). The CDR3 is made up of 12 amino acids. Germline CDR1 is SNHLY and CDR2 is FYNNEI. Trimming took 8 bases from V and 2 from J, leaving 7 bases between them. DNA of the CDR3: TGTGCCAGCGGGGGTACCTACAATGAGCAGTTCTTC. Residues: CASGGTYNEQFF.

Many counts were recorded for this clonotype. The V and J genes are TRBV27 and TRBJ1-6; D is undetermined. V was trimmed by 6 bases and J by 7 bases, leaving 16 bases between them. The V gene's germline CDR1 is MNHEY and CDR2 SMNVEV (reference sequence). CDR3 length equals 15 residues. The CDR3 region is CASRPATGGNSPLHF. The CDR3 DNA reads as TGTGCCAGCAGGCCGGCAACTGGTGGGAATTCACCCCTCCACTTT.

This clonotype came up many times. The chain links TRBV9 to TRBJ2-2; possibly TRBD2 for D (7 bases). V dropped 0 bases and J dropped 5 bases, with 23 bases sitting between them. This CDR3 is built from 19 residues. Germline V gene sequence: CDR1 SGDLS, CDR2 YYNGEE. CDR3 DNA sequence: TGTGCCAGCAGCGTAGCCGGCGGGGGCCTCACAACCCGGACCGGGGAGCTGTTTTTT. It is translated as CASSVAGGGLTTRTGELFF.